Sequencing of this T cell receptor (beta chain) was carried out in a study of T cell changes during pregnancy in multiple sclerosis. CDR1 and CDR2 from the germline V gene are GTSNPN and SVGIG (reference sequence). V shed 2 bases and J shed 6 bases, with 16 bases lying between them. The CDR3 is 15 residues long. In its sample, this clone was seen once. TCRdb's copy holds only in-frame clones and misses some; the assay was immunoSEQ multiplex PCR. Of about 52,000 clones listed, just over 90% are singletons. The clonotype comes from a female donor with multiple sclerosis, enrolled in a pregnancy study. The V and J genes are TRBV30 and TRBJ2-2; perhaps TRBD2 as D (6 bases). Sequenced material: CD4+ T cells from peripheral blood mononuclear cells, taken before pregnancy. CDR3 DNA: TGTGCCTGGAGTCCAGAGCTTCTAGCGTCCGGGGAGCTGTTTTTT. Residues: CAWSPELLASGELFF.